The clone carrying this T cell receptor beta chain appeared a single time. Hyperthyroidism patients, aged 18 to 65, were newly diagnosed, under 2 months' duration. It was from roughly 9.3 ml of fresh peripheral blood that the PBMCs came. The data were taken from a study of Graves' ophthalmopathy and Graves' hyperthyroidism. This CDR3 has 14 residues. Trimming cost V 5 bases and J 4 bases; bases outside gene matches: 7. The germline CDR1 and CDR2 sequences are MDHEN and SYDVKM. RNA transcripts served as template for amplifying TCR beta CDR3 sequences. HTBI primers served in a first-round RT-PCR, which a second-round multiplex PCR followed. TCRdb reprocessed the multiplex PCR reads via MiXCR and lists one record per CDR3 protein. The sample contains a few hundred thousand distinct CDR3 sequences, about 15% of which appear only once.

The sequencing sample was made of peripheral blood. The sequence derives from an adult woman with stable Graves' hyperthyroidism. The V call is TRBV28, the J call TRBJ1-1; 7 bases are shared with TRBD1. The CDR3 reads CASSPTGRFTEAFF. DNA of the CDR3: TGTGCCAGCAGTCCGACAGGGCGGTTCACTGAAGCTTTCTTT.